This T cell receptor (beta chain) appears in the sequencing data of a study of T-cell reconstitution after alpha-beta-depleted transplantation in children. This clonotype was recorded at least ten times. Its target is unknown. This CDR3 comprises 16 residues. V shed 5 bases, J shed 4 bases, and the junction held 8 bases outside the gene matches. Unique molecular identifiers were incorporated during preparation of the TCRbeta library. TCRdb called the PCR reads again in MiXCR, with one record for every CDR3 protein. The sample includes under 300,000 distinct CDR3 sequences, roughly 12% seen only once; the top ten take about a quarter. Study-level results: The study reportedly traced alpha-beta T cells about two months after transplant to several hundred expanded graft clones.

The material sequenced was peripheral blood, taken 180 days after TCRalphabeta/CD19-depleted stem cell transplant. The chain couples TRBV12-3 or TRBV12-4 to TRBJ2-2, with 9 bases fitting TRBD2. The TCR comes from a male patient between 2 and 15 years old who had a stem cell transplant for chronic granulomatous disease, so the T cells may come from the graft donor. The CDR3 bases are TGTGCCAGCAGTATAGGACTAGCGTCGGGCACCGGGGAGCTGTTTTTT. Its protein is CASSIGLASGTGELFF.